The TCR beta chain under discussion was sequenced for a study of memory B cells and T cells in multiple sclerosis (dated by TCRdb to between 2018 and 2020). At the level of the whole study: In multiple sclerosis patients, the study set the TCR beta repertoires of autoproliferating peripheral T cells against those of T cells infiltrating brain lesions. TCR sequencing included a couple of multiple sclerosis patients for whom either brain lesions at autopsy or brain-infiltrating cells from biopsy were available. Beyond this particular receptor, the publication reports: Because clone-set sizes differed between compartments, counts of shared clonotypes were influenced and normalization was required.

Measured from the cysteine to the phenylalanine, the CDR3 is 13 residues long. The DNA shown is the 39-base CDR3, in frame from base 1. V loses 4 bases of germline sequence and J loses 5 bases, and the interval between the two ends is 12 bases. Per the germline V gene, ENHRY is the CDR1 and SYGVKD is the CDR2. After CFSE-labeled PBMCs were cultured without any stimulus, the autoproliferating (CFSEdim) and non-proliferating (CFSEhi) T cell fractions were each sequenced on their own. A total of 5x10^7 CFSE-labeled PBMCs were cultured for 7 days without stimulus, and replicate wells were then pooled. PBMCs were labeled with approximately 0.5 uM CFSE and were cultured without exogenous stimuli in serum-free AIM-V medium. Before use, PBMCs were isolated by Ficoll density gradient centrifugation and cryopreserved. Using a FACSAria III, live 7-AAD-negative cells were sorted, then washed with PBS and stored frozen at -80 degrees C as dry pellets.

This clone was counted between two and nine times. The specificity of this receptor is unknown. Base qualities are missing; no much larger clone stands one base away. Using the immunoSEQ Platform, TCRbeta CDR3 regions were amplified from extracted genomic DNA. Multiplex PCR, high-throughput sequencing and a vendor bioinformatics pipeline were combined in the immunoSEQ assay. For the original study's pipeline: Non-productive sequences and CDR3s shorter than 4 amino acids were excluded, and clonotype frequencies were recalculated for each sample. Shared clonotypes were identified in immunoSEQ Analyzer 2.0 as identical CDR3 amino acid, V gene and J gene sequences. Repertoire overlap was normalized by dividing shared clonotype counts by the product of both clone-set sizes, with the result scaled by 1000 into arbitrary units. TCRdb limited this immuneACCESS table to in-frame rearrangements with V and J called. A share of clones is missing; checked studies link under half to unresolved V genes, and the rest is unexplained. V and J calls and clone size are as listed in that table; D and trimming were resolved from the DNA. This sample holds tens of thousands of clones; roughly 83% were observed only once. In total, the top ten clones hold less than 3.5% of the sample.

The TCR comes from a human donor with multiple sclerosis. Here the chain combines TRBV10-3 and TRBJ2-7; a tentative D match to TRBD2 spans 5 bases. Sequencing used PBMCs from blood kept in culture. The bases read TGTGCCATCAGTGGTCGGGGTACCCACGAGCAGTACTTC. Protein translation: CAISGRGTHEQYF.